These 2 T cell receptor beta chains came from one sample sequenced in a study of cytomegalovirus exposure and HLA in healthy donors. Produced via immunoSEQ multiplex PCR; TCRdb's table is partial and in-frame only. The sample records roughly 200,000 clones, about 81% being singletons. Sequenced input: PBMCs. The receptors shown here come from a woman aged 25-40 years in good health and CMV-seronegative.

The chain recombines TRBV27 with TRBJ2-1; TRBD2 might be the D (5 bases). With 6 bases removed from V and 0 bases from J, the gap between germline ends came to 12 bases. CDR3 length: 15 amino acids. Germline V CDR1 and CDR2: MNHEY, SMNVEV (reference sequence). Here the CDR3 DNA reads TGTGCCAGCAGCCGTAAAGGGAGCTCCTACAATGAGCAGTTCTTC. Its translation: CASSRKGSSYNEQFF.

The rearrangement joins TRBV28 to TRBJ2-7, with D possibly matching TRBD2 (6 bases). CDR3 length: 15 residues. CDR1 and CDR2 (germline): MDHEN, SYDVKM. Trimming shortened V by 2 bases and J by 0 bases, and 11 bases separated the two germline ends. CDR3 coding DNA: TGTGCCAGCAGTTTACGGGGGTTGAGCTCCTACGAGCAGTACTTC. Encoded protein: CASSLRGLSSYEQYF.